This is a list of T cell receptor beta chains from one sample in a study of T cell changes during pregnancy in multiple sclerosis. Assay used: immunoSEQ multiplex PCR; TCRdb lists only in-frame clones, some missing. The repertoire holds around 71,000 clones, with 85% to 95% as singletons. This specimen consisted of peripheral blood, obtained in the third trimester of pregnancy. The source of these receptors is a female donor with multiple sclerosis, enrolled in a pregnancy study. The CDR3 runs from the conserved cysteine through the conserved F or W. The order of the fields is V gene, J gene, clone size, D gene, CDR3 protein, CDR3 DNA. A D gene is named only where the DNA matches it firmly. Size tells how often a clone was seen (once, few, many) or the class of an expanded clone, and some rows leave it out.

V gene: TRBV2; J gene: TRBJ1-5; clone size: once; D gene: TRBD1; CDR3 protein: CASSEVGQVYREPYQPQHF; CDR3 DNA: TGTGCCAGCAGTGAGGTGGGACAGGTTTACCGGGAGCCGTATCAGCCCCAGCATTTT
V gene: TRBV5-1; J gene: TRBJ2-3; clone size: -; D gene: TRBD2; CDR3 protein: CASSLSGDSTDTQYF; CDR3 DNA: TGCGCCAGCAGCCTTAGCGGGGATAGCACAGATACGCAGTATTTT
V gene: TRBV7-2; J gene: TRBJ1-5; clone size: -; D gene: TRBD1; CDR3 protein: CASSFTGGDRTNQPQHF; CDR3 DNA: TGTGCCAGCAGCTTTACAGGGGGGGACCGAACTAATCAGCCCCAGCATTTT
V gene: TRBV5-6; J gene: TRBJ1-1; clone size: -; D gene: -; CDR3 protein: CASSLWEGLGAFF; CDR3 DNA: TGTGCCAGCAGCTTGTGGGAGGGGCTGGGAGCTTTCTTT
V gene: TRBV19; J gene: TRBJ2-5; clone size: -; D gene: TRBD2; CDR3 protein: CASSMTSGSTETQYF; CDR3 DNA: TGTGCCAGTAGTATGACTAGCGGGAGTACCGAGACCCAGTACTTC
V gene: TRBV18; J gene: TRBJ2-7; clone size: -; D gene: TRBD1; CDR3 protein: CASSPGTAYEQYF; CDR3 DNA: TGTGCCAGCTCACCTGGGACAGCTTACGAGCAGTACTTC
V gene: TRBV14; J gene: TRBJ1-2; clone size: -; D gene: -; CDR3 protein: CASSQSGVHGYTF; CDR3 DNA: TGTGCCAGCAGCCAATCGGGAGTTCATGGCTACACCTTC
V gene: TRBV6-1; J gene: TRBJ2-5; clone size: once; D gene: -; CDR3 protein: CASSEALQLAETQYF; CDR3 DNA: TGTGCCAGCAGTGAAGCGCTTCAACTAGCTGAGACCCAGTACTTC
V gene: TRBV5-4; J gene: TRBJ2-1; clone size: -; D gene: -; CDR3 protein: CASSFGSTSEFF; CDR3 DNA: TGTGCCAGCAGCTTTGGGTCAACGAGCGAGTTCTTC
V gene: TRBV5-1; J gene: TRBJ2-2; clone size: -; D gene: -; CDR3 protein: CASSLAGRGNTGELFF; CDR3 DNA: TGCGCCAGCAGCTTGGCGGGCAGGGGGAACACCGGGGAGCTGTTTTTT
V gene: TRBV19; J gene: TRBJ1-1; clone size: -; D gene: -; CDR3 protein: CASSNRAGNTEAFF; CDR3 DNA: TGTGCCAGTAGTAACAGGGCAGGGAACACTGAAGCTTTCTTT
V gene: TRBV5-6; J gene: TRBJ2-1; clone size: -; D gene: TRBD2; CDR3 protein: CASSLVPAGVLDEQFF; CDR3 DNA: TGTGCCAGCAGCTTGGTCCCAGCGGGAGTGTTGGATGAGCAGTTCTTC
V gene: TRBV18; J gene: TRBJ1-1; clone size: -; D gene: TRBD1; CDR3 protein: CASSPPRTGVMNTEAFF; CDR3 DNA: TGTGCCAGCTCACCACCTCGGACAGGAGTAATGAACACTGAAGCTTTCTTT
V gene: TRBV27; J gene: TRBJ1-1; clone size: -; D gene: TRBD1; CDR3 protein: CASSWTGLNTEAFF; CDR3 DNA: TGTGCCAGCAGTTGGACAGGCTTGAACACTGAAGCTTTCTTT
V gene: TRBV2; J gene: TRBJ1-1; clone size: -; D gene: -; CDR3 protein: CASTRESLPTEAFF; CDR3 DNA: TGTGCCAGCACCCGGGAATCCCTACCAACTGAAGCTTTCTTT
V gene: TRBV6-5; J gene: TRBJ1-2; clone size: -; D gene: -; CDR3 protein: CASRETELNYGYTF; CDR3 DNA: TGTGCCAGCAGGGAGACAGAGCTCAACTATGGCTACACCTTC
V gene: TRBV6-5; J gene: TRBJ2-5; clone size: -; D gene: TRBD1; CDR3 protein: CASRDREETQYF; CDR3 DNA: TGTGCCAGCAGGGACAGGGAAGAGACCCAGTACTTC
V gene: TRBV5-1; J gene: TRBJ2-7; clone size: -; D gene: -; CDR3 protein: CASSFLSAVHSYEQYF; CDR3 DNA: TGCGCCAGCAGCTTCTTATCTGCAGTTCACTCCTACGAGCAGTACTTC